Sequencing of this TCR beta chain was carried out in a study of circulating tumor DNA in untreated peripheral T-cell lymphoma. The V gene's germline CDR1 is MNHGY and CDR2 SAAAGT. Deletions cut 2 bases from V and 8 bases from J, with 12 bases between. The CDR3 contains 13 residues. TCRdb's table, derived via immunoSEQ multiplex PCR, lists solely in-frame clones and lacks some. The sample holds around 10,000 clones, around four fifths seen once. Study findings and constraints: Tumor-specific clonotypes were found in roughly 79% of patients.

This clone was counted a single time. Its cognate antigen is unknown. The sequencing input was tumor tissue. The rearrangement joins TRBV6-8 to TRBJ1-2; maybe TRBD1 (5 bases). This clonotype was sampled from a human donor with peripheral T-cell lymphoma. CDR3 region: CASSYGRDRGYTF. CDR3 coding DNA: TGTGCCAGCAGTTACGGCAGGGATCGGGGCTACACCTTC.